A selection of T cell receptor beta chains follows, all from one sample in a study of chemoradiotherapy in HPV16-positive cancers. Profiling relied on immunoSEQ multiplex PCR, and the TCRdb table lists in-frame clones only, not all of them. The sample shows under 7,500 clones, around 83% of them seen only once. The input for sequencing was tumor tissue, taken from a patient who underwent chemoradiotherapy. The receptor set was obtained from a human donor with HPV-associated anogenital cancer. CDR3s include the opening cysteine and the closing phenylalanine or tryptophan. A D gene is named only where the DNA matches it firmly. Size is stated for part of the rows, as once, few or many counts, or as a class when the clone is expanded.

v_gene,j_gene,len,abundance,d_gene,CDR3aa,CDR3nt
TRBV7-9,TRBJ1-1,15,-,-,CASSLGSQRSVEAFF,TGTGCCAGCAGCTTAGGGTCCCAACGGTCCGTTGAAGCTTTCTTT
TRBV29-1,TRBJ1-4,14,-,-,CSVEEQGIGEKLFF,TGCAGCGTTGAAGAACAGGGAATAGGGGAAAAACTGTTTTTT
TRBV2,TRBJ1-4,15,-,-,CASSEGDSPNEKLFF,TGTGCCAGCAGTGAGGGTGACAGCCCTAATGAAAAACTGTTTTTT
TRBV5-1,TRBJ2-2,14,-,-,CASSLAGSPGELFF,TGCGCCAGCAGCTTGGCGGGGTCCCCCGGGGAGCTGTTTTTT
TRBV5-1,TRBJ1-2,14,-,-,CASSLSGAQEGYTF,TGCGCCAGCAGCCTGTCGGGGGCACAGGAGGGCTACACCTTC
TRBV9,TRBJ2-7,14,few,-,CASSVEGQGYEQYF,TGTGCCAGCAGCGTAGAGGGGCAAGGCTACGAGCAGTACTTC
TRBV5-5,TRBJ1-1,14,-,-,CASSPQLMNTEAFF,TGTGCCAGCAGCCCCCAGTTAATGAACACTGAAGCTTTCTTT
TRBV28,TRBJ2-7,12,-,-,CASSYRIDEQYF,TGTGCCAGCAGCTATCGCATAGACGAGCAGTACTTC
TRBV7-4,TRBJ1-4,15,-,TRBD1,CASRHTGTGLEKLFF,TGTGCCAGCAGACACACCGGGACAGGTCTTGAAAAACTGTTTTTT
TRBV2,TRBJ1-5,13,-,-,CASEGPYNQPQHF,TGTGCCAGTGAAGGACCGTACAATCAGCCCCAGCATTTT
TRBV5-1,TRBJ1-2,14,-,-,CASSFVPGNYGYTF,TGCGCCAGCAGCTTCGTGCCGGGGAACTATGGCTACACCTTC
TRBV13,TRBJ1-6,14,-,-,CASRATNRASPLHF,TGTGCCAGCAGGGCTACGAACAGGGCTTCACCCCTCCACTTT
TRBV19,TRBJ1-6,15,-,TRBD1,CASSMQGARNSPLHF,TGTGCCAGTAGTATGCAGGGGGCAAGGAATTCACCCCTCCACTTT
TRBV11-3,TRBJ2-2,16,-,TRBD2,CASSLSSGIGSGELFF,TGTGCCAGCAGCCTCAGTAGCGGGATAGGATCCGGGGAGCTGTTTTTT
TRBV4-2,TRBJ2-3,16,once,-,CASSRGDGGRTDTQYF,TGTGCCAGCAGCCGGGGGGACGGGGGACGCACAGATACGCAGTATTTT
TRBV9,TRBJ2-7,14,-,-,CASSVVSGSYEQYF,TGTGCCAGCAGCGTAGTCAGCGGATCCTACGAGCAGTACTTC
TRBV5-1,TRBJ2-1,15,-,TRBD1,CASSPTGTAYNEQFF,TGCGCCAGCAGCCCCACCGGGACAGCCTACAATGAGCAGTTCTTC
TRBV6-1,TRBJ2-7,14,-,TRBD1,CASSSTGERNEQYF,TGTGCCAGCAGCTCGACAGGGGAGAGGAACGAGCAGTACTTC
TRBV11-3,TRBJ2-2,14,-,TRBD2,CASQAGGYTGELFF,TGTGCCAGTCAAGCGGGAGGGTACACCGGGGAGCTGTTTTTT
TRBV4-2,TRBJ2-3,18,-,TRBD2,CASSQGLAGGPSTDTQYF,TGTGCCAGCAGCCAAGGACTAGCGGGGGGGCCTAGCACAGATACGCAGTATTTT
TRBV6-1,TRBJ1-4,14,few,TRBD1,CASSDFTGVEKLFF,TGTGCCAGCAGTGATTTTACAGGGGTTGAAAAACTGTTTTTT
TRBV5-1,TRBJ2-2,15,-,TRBD2,CASSTGTTNTGELFF,TGCGCCAGCAGCACCGGGACTACGAACACCGGGGAGCTGTTTTTT
TRBV10-3,TRBJ1-1,15,-,-,CAISESLRLRTEAFF,TGTGCCATCAGTGAGTCGCTGCGTCTACGCACTGAAGCTTTCTTT
TRBV5-1,TRBJ2-1,15,once,-,CASSLRGGTYNEQFF,TGCGCCAGCAGCTTGCGTGGCGGAACCTACAATGAGCAGTTCTTC
TRBV18,TRBJ1-2,14,-,-,CASSPLDDNYGYTF,TGTGCCAGCTCACCATTGGATGATAACTATGGCTACACCTTC
TRBV12-5,TRBJ2-5,11,-,-,CASGPGGWLYF,TGTGCTAGTGGTCCTGGGGGATGGCTGTACTTC
TRBV30,TRBJ1-1,14,-,-,CAWTRQKGNTEAFF,TGTGCCTGGACCCGTCAGAAAGGGAACACTGAAGCTTTCTTT
TRBV28,TRBJ1-2,15,-,-,CASSPTGTANYGYTF,TGTGCCAGCAGTCCCACAGGGACCGCTAACTATGGCTACACCTTC
TRBV27,TRBJ2-2,15,-,-,CASSLRGGGHRELFF,TGTGCCAGCAGTTTACGCGGAGGTGGCCACCGGGAGCTGTTTTTT
TRBV18,TRBJ1-5,14,-,TRBD1,CASSGGGSKQPQHF,TGTGCCAGCTCCGGAGGGGGCTCGAAGCAGCCCCAGCATTTT
TRBV5-5,TRBJ2-1,12,-,-,CASSFPGLGQFF,TGTGCCAGCAGCTTCCCAGGGCTAGGGCAGTTCTTC
TRBV6-1,TRBJ2-5,16,-,TRBD2,CASSETQRGGLETQYF,TGTGCCAGCAGTGAAACCCAGCGGGGGGGATTAGAGACCCAGTACTTC
TRBV2,TRBJ1-1,14,once,-,CASRSRASNTEAFF,TGTGCCAGCAGGTCCAGGGCTTCGAACACTGAAGCTTTCTTT
TRBV28,TRBJ2-5,15,-,TRBD2,CASSPSGGAGETQYF,TGTGCCAGCAGTCCTAGCGGGGGGGCTGGGGAGACCCAGTACTTC
TRBV13,TRBJ1-3,12,once,-,CASSISGNTIYF,TGTGCCAGCAGTATCTCTGGAAACACCATATATTTT
TRBV28,TRBJ1-3,14,-,-,CASSLSLGGNTIYF,TGTGCCAGCAGTTTATCATTGGGCGGAAACACCATATATTTT
TRBV2,TRBJ2-7,12,-,-,CASSEGGYEQYF,TGTGCCAGCAGTGAAGGTGGATACGAGCAGTACTTC
TRBV19,TRBJ2-3,15,once,-,CASSIDLKRYGTQYF,TGTGCCAGTAGTATAGATCTTAAGCGGTATGGGACGCAGTATTTT
TRBV7-2,TRBJ1-1,15,-,-,CASSLFFSLNTEAFF,TGTGCCAGCAGCTTATTTTTTTCATTGAACACTGAAGCTTTCTTT
TRBV7-2,TRBJ2-7,14,-,-,CASSFVSGGYEQYF,TGTGCCAGCAGCTTCGTTAGTGGCGGTTACGAGCAGTACTTC
TRBV6-1,TRBJ1-5,14,-,-,CASTTVGGVQPQHF,TGTGCCAGCACCACAGTGGGGGGCGTTCAGCCCCAGCATTTT
TRBV5-1,TRBJ2-5,14,-,-,CASSRDGYQETQYF,TGCGCCAGCAGCAGGGACGGGTACCAAGAGACCCAGTACTTC
TRBV6-1,TRBJ2-3,16,once,TRBD2,CASRASGAPSTDTQYF,TGTGCCAGCCGTGCTAGCGGGGCCCCCAGCACAGATACGCAGTATTTT
TRBV5-5,TRBJ2-2,15,-,TRBD2,CASSPGTSGPGELFF,TGTGCCAGCAGCCCCGGGACTAGCGGCCCCGGGGAGCTGTTTTTT
TRBV11-3,TRBJ2-7,14,few,-,CASSLGYHSTEQYF,TGTGCCAGCAGCTTAGGGTACCATTCTACGGAGCAGTACTTC
TRBV6-1,TRBJ1-1,15,-,-,CASSEPGTGRIEAFF,TGTGCCAGCAGTGAACCCGGGACGGGGCGTATTGAAGCTTTCTTT
TRBV7-9,TRBJ2-1,13,-,-,CASSSQEGSEQFF,TGTGCCAGCAGCTCCCAGGAGGGGAGTGAGCAGTTCTTC
TRBV2,TRBJ1-5,15,-,TRBD1,CASSPTGGGNQPQHF,TGTGCCAGCAGTCCCACAGGGGGTGGTAATCAGCCCCAGCATTTT
TRBV9,TRBJ2-4,14,-,-,CASSPRAVKNIQYF,TGTGCCAGCAGCCCTCGGGCGGTAAAAAACATTCAGTACTTC
TRBV7-9,TRBJ1-6,16,-,TRBD1,CASSLGAGGEGSPLHF,TGTGCCAGCAGCTTAGGTGCAGGGGGCGAAGGGTCACCCCTCCACTTT
TRBV19,TRBJ1-5,15,-,TRBD1,CASSDTTGGRQPQHF,TGTGCCAGTAGTGACACTACAGGGGGCAGGCAGCCCCAGCATTTT
TRBV27,TRBJ1-1,15,-,-,CASSPLQGMNTEAFF,TGTGCCAGCTCACCCCTGCAGGGGATGAACACTGAAGCTTTCTTT
TRBV5-1,TRBJ2-5,14,-,TRBD2,CASNQREGQETQYF,TGCGCCAGCAACCAGCGGGAGGGGCAAGAGACCCAGTACTTC
TRBV18,TRBJ2-7,16,once,-,CASSPTLNSAYYEQYF,TGTGCCAGCTCACCGACCCTGAATTCAGCCTACTACGAGCAGTACTTC
TRBV5-4,TRBJ2-5,13,-,-,CAEGQGLTETQYF,TGTGCCGAAGGACAGGGACTAACAGAGACCCAGTACTTC
TRBV10-2,TRBJ2-2,16,once,-,CASSTSGASNTGELFF,TGCGCCAGCAGTACCTCAGGGGCTTCGAACACCGGGGAGCTGTTTTTT
TRBV6-5,TRBJ2-5,15,-,TRBD2,CASRSSGGNQETQYF,TGTGCCAGCAGGTCTAGCGGGGGTAACCAAGAGACCCAGTACTTC
TRBV2,TRBJ2-7,10,-,-,CASSDSRGYF,TGTGCCAGCAGTGATAGCAGGGGGTACTTC
TRBV18,TRBJ2-5,13,-,-,CASSRERQETQYF,TGTGCCAGCTCACGGGAGCGGCAAGAGACCCAGTACTTC